The 25 T cell receptor beta chains below all came from one sample that was sequenced in a study of graft-versus-host responses after intestinal transplantation. Some clones are missing from TCRdb's copy, which holds only in-frame ones; the method was immunoSEQ multiplex PCR. The data contain roughly 97,000 clones, about 90% of them seen just once; the ten biggest clones take up 0.7% to 0.9%. For these TCRs, the target antigens are not known. Sequenced here: unstimulated CD4+ T cells sorted from spleen or lymph node cells, sampled before intestinal transplant. These receptors all come from a human donor who received an intestinal transplant.

This clone was recorded a few times. The chain employs TRBV2 and TRBJ1-2; TRBD1 matches 7 bases. Germline trimming cut 8 bases from V and 2 bases from J; bases unmatched to any gene: 5. The CDR3 runs to 13 residues. CDR1 SNHLY and CDR2 FYNNEI come from the germline V gene. CDR3 region: CASGGTANYGYTF. The CDR3 DNA reads TGTGCCAGCGGAGGGACAGCAAACTATGGCTACACCTTC.

J is TRBJ1-2 and V is TRBV5-1; D perhaps matches TRBD1 (5 bases). Germline CDR1 SGHRS, CDR2 YFSETQ. The CDR3 is 21 residues long. V dropped 4 bases and J dropped 5 bases, with 36 bases sitting between them. CDR3 amino acids: CASSPQAFLTRLVSGSYGYTF. The CDR3, as DNA: TGCGCCAGCAGCCCACAGGCTTTCTTAACCCGCCTTGTTTCGGGGTCTTATGGCTACACCTTC.

Notes on this clone: Mismatch with germline at one junction end may stem from a read error. V gene TRBV28 combines with J gene TRBJ2-7; TRBD1 or TRBD2 may be the D gene (6 bases each). The CDR3 runs to 12 residues. Germline V lookup: CDR1 MDHEN, CDR2 SYDVKM. As DNA, the CDR3 is TGTGCCAACAGTCAAGGGGGGCACGAGCAGTACTTC. It specifies CANSQGGHEQYF.

This chain uses TRBV11-2 with TRBJ2-1, with D possibly matching TRBD2 (5 bases). CDR3 length: 15 amino acids. With 4 bases removed from V and 6 bases from J, the gap between germline ends came to 16 bases. Germline assignment: CDR1 SGHAT and CDR2 FQNNGV. CDR3 residues: CASSSYRRGRNEQFF. CDR3 nucleotide sequence: TGTGCCAGCAGCTCCTATCGCAGAGGGCGCAATGAGCAGTTCTTC.

The V gene is TRBV5-4, the J gene TRBJ2-3; D gene uncertain. This CDR3 has 13 residues. Germline values: CDR1 SGHNT, CDR2 YYREEE (reference sequence). Trimming took off 1 base at V and 2 bases at J, with 5 bases between the two ends. CDR3 DNA sequence: TGTGCCAGCAGCTTGAGCGCCACAGATACGCAGTATTTT. Protein product: CASSLSATDTQYF. Drawing the rest from reference TRBV5-4 and TRBJ2-3, the complete variable domain is ETGVTQSPTHLIKTRGQQVTLRCSSQSGHNTVSWYQQALGQGPQFIFQYYREEENGRGNFPPRFSGLQFPNYSSELNVNALELDDSALYLCASSLSATDTQYFGPGTRLTVL.

The CDR3 nucleotides read TGTGCCAGCATCCACACCACCGGACAGGGCGCCTACGAGCAGTACTTC. Translating gives CASIHTTGQGAYEQYF. This chain links TRBV7-9 with TRBJ2-7; the match to TRBD1 covers 8 bases. With 7 bases clipped from V and 2 bases from J, the junction kept 13 bases outside the gene matches. In germline, CDR1 is SEHNR, CDR2 FQNEAQ (reference sequence). The CDR3 extends over 16 amino acids.

This sequence joins TRBV19 and TRBJ1-2, with 7 bases lining up with TRBD1. CDR1 is LNHDA, CDR2 SQIVND, per germline (reference sequence). This CDR3 has 12 amino acids. V shed 3 bases, J shed 14 bases, and the junction held 9 bases outside the gene matches. The CDR3 DNA reads as TGTGCCAGTAGTATCGGTCGGGGGACAGCGACCTTC. Amino acid sequence: CASSIGRGTATF.

The chain uses TRBV5-6 and TRBJ2-1; TRBD2 matches at 11 bases. This CDR3 comprises 17 residues. Germline V gives CDR1 SGHDT, CDR2 YYEEEE. V lost 3 bases and J lost 0; bases outside the gene matches: 5. CDR3 protein: CASSSSSGGPSYNEQFF. Written as DNA, the CDR3 is TGTGCCAGCAGCTCTTCTAGCGGGGGGCCCTCCTACAATGAGCAGTTCTTC.

J is TRBJ2-2 and V is TRBV19; possibly TRBD1 for D (5 bases). CDR3 length equals 15 residues. Germline lookup yields CDR1 LNHDA and CDR2 SQIVND (reference sequence). The ends were cut back, 0 bases at V and 5 bases at J, with 10 bases in the middle. CDR3 DNA sequence: TGTGCCAGTAGTATAGAAGGAAGGGGAACCGGGGAGCTGTTTTTT. Translation gives CASSIEGRGTGELFF.

As for this clone: This sample also contains other DNA sequences that code for the same CDR3. The CDR3 coding sequence is TGTGCCAGCAGGCTGGGACAGTTCAATGAGCAGTTCTTC. It translates to CASRLGQFNEQFF. The chain uses TRBV6-5 and TRBJ2-1; TRBD1 aligns across 7 bases. The V gene's germline CDR1 is MNHEY and CDR2 SVGAGI. The trim removed 6 bases at V and 6 bases at J, leaving 5 bases unmatched. The CDR3 contains 13 residues.

The V and J genes are TRBV11-2 and TRBJ2-1; 11 positions match TRBD2. The CDR3 runs to 19 residues. Germline loops: CDR1 SGHAT, CDR2 FQNNGV. The V gene end was trimmed by 5 bases and the J gene end by 4 bases; junction bases not matched to a gene: 16. CDR3 protein: CASSPAFSGGGPQYNEQFF. The CDR3 bases are TGTGCCAGCAGCCCCGCTTTTAGCGGGGGGGGACCCCAATACAATGAGCAGTTCTTC.

V and J are TRBV6-5 and TRBJ2-4; D is undetermined. The CDR3 has 14 residues. CDR1 and CDR2 from the germline V gene are MNHEY and SVGAGI. Deletions cut 6 bases from V and 5 bases from J, with 14 bases between. The CDR3 is CASRPQGPQNIQYF. The CDR3 region has the DNA TGTGCCAGCAGACCCCAAGGCCCCCAAAACATTCAGTACTTC.

Regarding this clone: The sample contains more than one DNA sequence encoding this CDR3. The J gene is TRBJ2-7, the V gene TRBV14; a weak D match, TRBD1 (6 bases). Deletions cut 1 base from V and 0 bases from J, with 10 bases between. This CDR3 has 15 residues. Germline CDR1 and CDR2: SGHDN and FVKESK. The CDR3 loop is CASSQGTGSSYEQYF. CDR3 nucleotide sequence: TGTGCCAGCAGCCAAGGAACAGGGAGCTCCTACGAGCAGTACTTC.

V is TRBV28 and J is TRBJ1-1, with 11 bases identical to TRBD1. Per germline, CDR1 MDHEN and CDR2 SYDVKM. Losses at the gene ends were 8 bases for V and 5 bases for J; bases not matched to a gene: 7. CDR3 length: 14 amino acids. CDR3 protein: CASVEGQGGTEAFF. In nucleotides, the CDR3 is TGTGCCAGCGTGGAGGGACAGGGGGGAACTGAAGCTTTCTTT.

The chain is built from TRBV11-2 and TRBJ2-1, with 12 bases that match TRBD1. There are 15 residues in the CDR3. Germline values: CDR1 SGHAT, CDR2 FQNNGV. With 3 bases clipped from V and 8 bases from J, the junction kept 5 bases outside the gene matches. CDR3 amino acids: CASSFGTGGAHEQFF. Written as DNA, the CDR3 is TGTGCCAGCAGCTTTGGGACAGGGGGCGCGCATGAGCAGTTCTTC. Drawing the rest from reference TRBV11-2 and TRBJ2-1, the complete variable domain is EAGVAQSPRYKIIEKRQSVAFWCNPISGHATLYWYQQILGQGPKLLIQFQNNGVVDDSQLPKDRFSAERLKGVDSTLKIQPAKLEDSAVYLCASSFGTGGAHEQFFGPGTRLTVL.

The V call is TRBV27, the J call TRBJ1-4; tentatively, D is TRBD1 (6 bases). V dropped 2 bases and J dropped 6 bases, with 10 bases sitting between them. Germline loops: CDR1 MNHEY, CDR2 SMNVEV (reference sequence). The CDR3 has 14 residues. CDR3 in DNA: TGTGCCAGCAGTTTAACAGGGAGGGATGAAAAACTGTTTTTT. This translates into CASSLTGRDEKLFF. The whole variable domain, remainder taken from reference TRBV27 and TRBJ1-4, is EAQVTQNPRYLITVTGKKLTVTCSQNMNHEYMSWYRQDPGLGLRQIYYSMNVEVTDKGDVPEGYKVSRKEKRNFPLILESPSPNQTSLYFCASSLTGRDEKLFFGSGTQLSVL.

This clone came up a few times. J is TRBJ1-1 and V is TRBV5-6; the D gene is possibly TRBD1 (6 bases). The CDR3 extends over 15 amino acids. Germline CDR1 is SGHDT and CDR2 is YYEEEE. Trimming pared 0 bases from V and 1 base from J, leaving 10 bases between. CDR3 sequence: CASSLEGGGNTEAFF. DNA for the CDR3: TGTGCCAGCAGCTTGGAAGGGGGTGGGAACACTGAAGCTTTCTTT.

The chain couples TRBV4-1 to TRBJ1-2, with 9 bases fitting TRBD1. Germline values: CDR1 MGHRA, CDR2 YSYEKL. V lost 5 bases to trimming and J lost 4 bases; unmatched junction nucleotides: 14. The CDR3 consists of 17 residues. The CDR3, as DNA: TGCGCCAGCAGCGTCCGGGACAGGGTAGGCGGGTCCTATGGCTACACCTTC. Protein product: CASSVRDRVGGSYGYTF.

The rearrangement links TRBV2 to TRBJ2-3, with D unclear. Germline values: CDR1 SNHLY, CDR2 FYNNEI. V was trimmed by 1 base and J by 4 bases, leaving 9 bases between them. The CDR3 is 14 residues long. The CDR3 DNA reads as TGTGCCAGCAGTGAAGAGAAACCCCCAGATACGCAGTATTTT. This gives the protein CASSEEKPPDTQYF.

The chain couples TRBV2 to TRBJ1-4; D might be TRBD1 (6 bases). Looked up from germline, CDR1 is SNHLY and CDR2 is FYNNEI. V lost 6 bases and J lost 8, with 13 bases in between. This CDR3 has 13 amino acids. The DNA of the CDR3 is TGTGCCAGCAGCAACAGGGCGAGAGAAAAACTGTTTTTT. It specifies CASSNRAREKLFF.

The chain combines TRBV5-4 with TRBJ1-1; 8 positions agree with TRBD1. The ends lost 0 bases at V and 11 bases at J; junction bases unmatched: 3. The CDR3 extends over 12 amino acids. CDR1 and CDR2 from the germline V gene are SGHNT and YYREEE (reference sequence). This CDR3 reads CASSLGQGKAFF. CDR3 bases: TGTGCCAGCAGCTTGGGACAGGGGAAGGCTTTCTTT.

The rearrangement links TRBV7-3 to TRBJ2-1; D might be TRBD2 (7 bases). V was clipped by 4 bases and J by 4 bases, with 14 bases between them. CDR1 is SGHTA, CDR2 FQGTGA, per germline. The CDR3 length is 15 residues. Here the CDR3 reads CASSSSGTPYNEQFF. The CDR3 DNA follows: TGTGCCAGCAGCTCCAGCGGGACACCATACAATGAGCAGTTCTTC.

This clone was observed a single time. The chain couples TRBV6-1 to TRBJ2-3; D call uncertain. The CDR3 is 12 residues long. Trimming took 6 bases from V and 4 from J, leaving 8 bases between them. Germline V gene data show CDR1 as MNHNS and CDR2 as SASEGT. Here the CDR3 reads CASRHGPDTQYF. For the CDR3, the DNA is TGTGCCAGCAGGCATGGCCCAGATACGCAGTATTTT.

The chain recombines TRBV30 with TRBJ2-1, with D possibly TRBD2 on 6 matching bases. This CDR3 is 13 amino acids long. Per germline, CDR1 GTSNPN and CDR2 SVGIG (reference sequence). CDR3 loop: CALEGEVYNEQFF. The CDR3 DNA is TGTGCGCTGGAAGGGGAGGTGTACAATGAGCAGTTCTTC.

The chain recombines TRBV5-6 with TRBJ1-5; 8 bases match TRBD1. CDR1 and CDR2 from the germline V gene are SGHDT and YYEEEE. V dropped 4 bases and J dropped 6; count of bases not matched to a gene: 12. There are 16 residues in the CDR3. CDR3 region: CASSGWTGRISQPQHF. The CDR3 bases are TGTGCCAGCAGCGGATGGACAGGGAGAATAAGTCAGCCCCAGCATTTT.